A selection of T cell receptor beta chains follows, all from one sample in a study of blood T cell repertoires in COVID-19. Generated by immunoSEQ multiplex PCR, the TCRdb table keeps only in-frame clones and is missing some. This table has approximately 400,000 clones, about 89% appearing once. Sequencing was carried out using PBMCs or T cells enriched from blood (not recorded which). The source of these receptors is a woman in her 40s who had been exposed to COVID-19. Both conserved end residues are part of each CDR3. A D gene is named only where the DNA matches it firmly. Size is stated for part of the rows, as once, few or many counts, or as a class when the clone is expanded.

clone size: -; J gene: TRBJ2-7; D gene: -; V gene: TRBV5-6; CDR3 DNA: TGTGCCAGCAGCTTGAGCGGGCAATACGAGCAGTACTTC; CDR3 protein: CASSLSGQYEQYF
clone size: -; J gene: TRBJ1-1; D gene: -; V gene: TRBV29-1; CDR3 DNA: TGCAGCGCCAGGGGATGGGAAAACACTGAAGCTTTCTTT; CDR3 protein: CSARGWENTEAFF
clone size: -; J gene: TRBJ1-2; D gene: TRBD1; V gene: TRBV2; CDR3 DNA: TGTGCCAGCACCCTGGGACAGGGGTCCTATGGCTACACCTTC; CDR3 protein: CASTLGQGSYGYTF
clone size: -; J gene: TRBJ2-7; D gene: -; V gene: TRBV30; CDR3 DNA: TGTGCCTGGAGTCAAGGGGGGGGCGAGCAGTACTTC; CDR3 protein: CAWSQGGGEQYF
clone size: once; J gene: TRBJ1-2; D gene: -; V gene: TRBV30; CDR3 DNA: TGTGCCTGGTCTCAGGGAACTAACTATGGCTACACCTTC; CDR3 protein: CAWSQGTNYGYTF
clone size: few; J gene: TRBJ2-7; D gene: -; V gene: TRBV14; CDR3 DNA: TGTGCCAGCAGCCAAGGCCCCGGGCAGGGCTCCTACGAGCAGTACTTC; CDR3 protein: CASSQGPGQGSYEQYF
clone size: -; J gene: TRBJ1-1; D gene: -; V gene: TRBV25-1; CDR3 DNA: TGTGCCAGCAGAATCGGAGAGAACACTGAAGCTTTCTTT; CDR3 protein: CASRIGENTEAFF
clone size: -; J gene: TRBJ1-2; D gene: TRBD1; V gene: TRBV27; CDR3 DNA: TGTGCCAGCAGTCCACGGACAGGGACGGGCTATGGCTACACCTTC; CDR3 protein: CASSPRTGTGYGYTF
clone size: -; J gene: TRBJ2-5; D gene: TRBD2; V gene: TRBV6-5; CDR3 DNA: TGTGCCAGCAGGACTAGCGGGTCGGAGACCCAGTACTTC; CDR3 protein: CASRTSGSETQYF
clone size: once; J gene: TRBJ2-5; D gene: -; V gene: TRBV11-3; CDR3 DNA: TGTGCCAGCAGCTTAGATGTCAGGGAGACCCAGTACTTC; CDR3 protein: CASSLDVRETQYF
clone size: few; J gene: TRBJ2-1; D gene: TRBD1; V gene: TRBV5-1; CDR3 DNA: TGCGCCAGCACCGTGACAGGGGAATCGGGCGATGAGCAGTTCTTC; CDR3 protein: CASTVTGESGDEQFF
clone size: -; J gene: TRBJ2-5; D gene: -; V gene: TRBV2; CDR3 DNA: TGTGCCAGCAGTTACTCAGGGTGGTCAGAGACCCAGTACTTC; CDR3 protein: CASSYSGWSETQYF
clone size: few; J gene: TRBJ1-3; D gene: -; V gene: TRBV2; CDR3 DNA: TGTGCCAGCGCGGCAGAGTTCGCTGGAAACACCATATATTTT; CDR3 protein: CASAAEFAGNTIYF
clone size: -; J gene: TRBJ1-6; D gene: -; V gene: TRBV9; CDR3 DNA: TGTGCCAGCAGCGCCCGGTCGGATTCACCCCTCCACTTT; CDR3 protein: CASSARSDSPLHF
clone size: -; J gene: TRBJ1-1; D gene: -; V gene: TRBV7-6; CDR3 DNA: TGTGCCAGCAGCGTATCCGGGACACAGAACACTGAAGCTTTCTTT; CDR3 protein: CASSVSGTQNTEAFF
clone size: many; J gene: TRBJ1-3; D gene: -; V gene: TRBV7-8; CDR3 DNA: TGTGCCAGCAGCTTAGCCGGTGGGGGGGGCTGGAACACCATATATTTT; CDR3 protein: CASSLAGGGGWNTIYF
clone size: -; J gene: TRBJ1-5; D gene: TRBD1; V gene: TRBV12-5; CDR3 DNA: TGTGCTAGTGGTGGGGACAGAGCAAATAGCAATCAGCCCCAGCATTTT; CDR3 protein: CASGGDRANSNQPQHF
clone size: -; J gene: TRBJ1-1; D gene: -; V gene: TRBV7-3; CDR3 DNA: TGTGCCAGCAGCTCCCAGATGAACACTGAAGCTTTCTTT; CDR3 protein: CASSSQMNTEAFF
clone size: few; J gene: TRBJ1-2; D gene: TRBD1; V gene: TRBV29-1; CDR3 DNA: TGCAGCGTTGCCGGGACAGGGGGCGGCGGCTACACCTTC; CDR3 protein: CSVAGTGGGGYTF
clone size: -; J gene: TRBJ2-5; D gene: TRBD2; V gene: TRBV6-2/TRBV6-3; CDR3 DNA: TGTGCCAGCAGTTCGGGACTAGCGGGAGGGCCCGTAGGAGAGACCCAGTACTTC; CDR3 protein: CASSSGLAGGPVGETQYF
clone size: -; J gene: TRBJ1-2; D gene: TRBD1; V gene: TRBV29-1; CDR3 DNA: TGCAGCGTGGAACGACAGGGGGGGTACACCTTC; CDR3 protein: CSVERQGGYTF
clone size: -; J gene: TRBJ1-2; D gene: TRBD1; V gene: TRBV27; CDR3 DNA: TGTGCCAGCAGTTCAACAGGGGGCGCTAACTATGGCTACACCTTC; CDR3 protein: CASSSTGGANYGYTF
clone size: -; J gene: TRBJ1-2; D gene: -; V gene: TRBV14; CDR3 DNA: TGTGCCAGCAGTAAGCAGGGAAGAAACTATGGCTACACCTTC; CDR3 protein: CASSKQGRNYGYTF
clone size: -; J gene: TRBJ2-5; D gene: TRBD1; V gene: TRBV19; CDR3 DNA: TGTGCCAGTAGGATGACAGGGAGATTCCAAGAGACCCAGTACTTC; CDR3 protein: CASRMTGRFQETQYF
clone size: -; J gene: TRBJ2-7; D gene: TRBD1; V gene: TRBV11-2; CDR3 DNA: TGTGCCAGCAGCTTAGTTGGGACAGATTACTACGAGCAGTACTTC; CDR3 protein: CASSLVGTDYYEQYF
clone size: -; J gene: TRBJ1-4; D gene: -; V gene: TRBV18; CDR3 DNA: TGTGCCAGCTCCAGAGGTGAAAAACTGTTTTTT; CDR3 protein: CASSRGEKLFF
clone size: -; J gene: TRBJ1-2; D gene: -; V gene: TRBV11-2; CDR3 DNA: TGTGCCAGCAGGGTAGGGGCTAACTATGGCTACACCTTC; CDR3 protein: CASRVGANYGYTF
clone size: -; J gene: TRBJ1-5; D gene: -; V gene: TRBV19; CDR3 DNA: TGTGCCAGTAGATGGAGCAGCTCGAGATATAGCAATCAGCCCCAGCATTTT; CDR3 protein: CASRWSSSRYSNQPQHF
clone size: -; J gene: TRBJ2-7; D gene: -; V gene: TRBV3-1/TRBV3-2; CDR3 DNA: TGTGCCAGCAGCCAAAGGGGGGAGCAGTACTTC; CDR3 protein: CASSQRGEQYF
clone size: -; J gene: TRBJ1-3; D gene: TRBD1; V gene: TRBV2; CDR3 DNA: TGTGCCAGCCGCTCGGGGCACAGGGGGGGAAGCTCTGGAAACACCATATATTTT; CDR3 protein: CASRSGHRGGSSGNTIYF
clone size: once; J gene: TRBJ1-4; D gene: -; V gene: TRBV7-9; CDR3 DNA: TGTGCCAGCAGCTCCCAGATTCTGAGGAGTGAAAAACTGTTTTTT; CDR3 protein: CASSSQILRSEKLFF
clone size: -; J gene: TRBJ1-5; D gene: -; V gene: TRBV30; CDR3 DNA: TGTGCCTGGAGCCCCAGTATTAATCAGCCCCAGCATTTT; CDR3 protein: CAWSPSINQPQHF
clone size: -; J gene: TRBJ2-5; D gene: -; V gene: TRBV18; CDR3 DNA: TGTGCCAGCTCACCACCACAGGGATGGGAGACCCAGTACTTC; CDR3 protein: CASSPPQGWETQYF
clone size: -; J gene: TRBJ1-1; D gene: -; V gene: TRBV30; CDR3 DNA: TGTGCCTGGTCGGCAGGGAGGGCTGAAGCTTTCTTT; CDR3 protein: CAWSAGRAEAFF
clone size: -; J gene: TRBJ2-2; D gene: -; V gene: TRBV7-2; CDR3 DNA: TGTGCCAGCAGCTTAGTTGGCGGGCACAACACCGGGGAGCTGTTTTTT; CDR3 protein: CASSLVGGHNTGELFF
clone size: -; J gene: TRBJ2-7; D gene: -; V gene: TRBV5-1; CDR3 DNA: TGCGCCAGCAGCTTGGCCGGGTCCTACGAGCAGTACTTC; CDR3 protein: CASSLAGSYEQYF
clone size: -; J gene: TRBJ1-2; D gene: -; V gene: TRBV12-3/TRBV12-4; CDR3 DNA: TGTGCCAGCACCCTCCAGGGCCTCTATGGCTACACCTTC; CDR3 protein: CASTLQGLYGYTF
clone size: -; J gene: TRBJ2-2; D gene: TRBD2; V gene: TRBV24-1; CDR3 DNA: TGTGCCACCAGTGATTTGGGGAGGGGAGGTGCCGGGGAGCTGTTTTTT; CDR3 protein: CATSDLGRGGAGELFF
clone size: -; J gene: TRBJ1-2; D gene: -; V gene: TRBV19; CDR3 DNA: TGTGCCAGTAGTATAGTTCGACAGCAAGTGGGCTACACCTTC; CDR3 protein: CASSIVRQQVGYTF
clone size: -; J gene: TRBJ1-2; D gene: -; V gene: TRBV19; CDR3 DNA: TGTGCCAGTAGTATCTTGGGCAGCTTCTATGGCTACACCTTC; CDR3 protein: CASSILGSFYGYTF
clone size: -; J gene: TRBJ1-4; D gene: -; V gene: TRBV18; CDR3 DNA: TGTGCCAGCTCGACACCGTCGGGGCGGGATCGTGAAAAACTGTTTTTT; CDR3 protein: CASSTPSGRDREKLFF
clone size: -; J gene: TRBJ2-7; D gene: -; V gene: TRBV19; CDR3 DNA: TGTGCCAGTAGTCTAGGGACGGCCGGGGACTACGAGCAGTACTTC; CDR3 protein: CASSLGTAGDYEQYF
clone size: -; J gene: TRBJ1-1; D gene: -; V gene: TRBV6-5; CDR3 DNA: TGTGCCAGCAGTTACTCCCAGGCCTGGGCCAACACTGAAGCTTTCTTT; CDR3 protein: CASSYSQAWANTEAFF
clone size: -; J gene: TRBJ2-6; D gene: -; V gene: TRBV29-1; CDR3 DNA: TGCAGCGTCGGAGGGGGGGCCAACGTCCTGACTTTC; CDR3 protein: CSVGGGANVLTF
clone size: -; J gene: TRBJ2-1; D gene: -; V gene: TRBV5-4; CDR3 DNA: TGTGCCAGCAGCCCGCGGGACAGTTACAATGAGCAGTTCTTC; CDR3 protein: CASSPRDSYNEQFF
clone size: -; J gene: TRBJ2-1; D gene: -; V gene: TRBV4-1; CDR3 DNA: TGCGCCAGCAGCCAAGATCGTGCGGGGAGCTACAATGAGCAGTTCTTC; CDR3 protein: CASSQDRAGSYNEQFF
clone size: -; J gene: TRBJ1-2; D gene: TRBD1; V gene: TRBV24-1; CDR3 DNA: TGTGCCACCAGTGATCCCGGACAGGGGTTTGGCTACACCTTC; CDR3 protein: CATSDPGQGFGYTF
clone size: -; J gene: TRBJ2-7; D gene: -; V gene: TRBV5-1; CDR3 DNA: TGCGCCAGCAGCTTGAAGCGATTCCCCTACGAGCAGTACTTC; CDR3 protein: CASSLKRFPYEQYF
clone size: -; J gene: TRBJ2-7; D gene: TRBD1; V gene: TRBV5-1; CDR3 DNA: TGCGCCAGCAGCGCGACAGGGGATTACGAGCAGTACTTC; CDR3 protein: CASSATGDYEQYF
clone size: -; J gene: TRBJ1-3; D gene: -; V gene: TRBV2; CDR3 DNA: TGTGCCAGCAGTGAAGCGCTTCCGGAGGGAGGGACTGGAAACACCATATATTTT; CDR3 protein: CASSEALPEGGTGNTIYF
clone size: -; J gene: TRBJ2-5; D gene: -; V gene: TRBV6-5; CDR3 DNA: TGTGCCAGCAGCTCTAGACTCCTGCAAGAGACCCAGTACTTC; CDR3 protein: CASSSRLLQETQYF
clone size: -; J gene: TRBJ1-4; D gene: -; V gene: TRBV5-1; CDR3 DNA: TGCGCCAGCAGCCCCTCGGGGGGCCGTAATGAAAAACTGTTTTTT; CDR3 protein: CASSPSGGRNEKLFF
clone size: -; J gene: TRBJ2-1; D gene: TRBD2; V gene: TRBV11-3; CDR3 DNA: TGTGCCAGCAGCTCCGAGGGTGTCGGGAGGGTAAATGAGCAGTTCTTC; CDR3 protein: CASSSEGVGRVNEQFF
clone size: -; J gene: TRBJ2-2; D gene: TRBD2; V gene: TRBV19; CDR3 DNA: TGTGCCAGTAAGCTAGCGGGAAGAACGAACACCGGGGAGCTGTTTTTT; CDR3 protein: CASKLAGRTNTGELFF
clone size: -; J gene: TRBJ1-3; D gene: -; V gene: TRBV9; CDR3 DNA: TGTGCCAGCAGCGTCGACAGATTCTCTGGAAACACCATATATTTT; CDR3 protein: CASSVDRFSGNTIYF
clone size: -; J gene: TRBJ2-2; D gene: -; V gene: TRBV7-2; CDR3 DNA: TGTGCCAGCACCCACCCCAGTGGAGCGCCCGTAGCTACCGGGGAGCTGTTTTTT; CDR3 protein: CASTHPSGAPVATGELFF
clone size: -; J gene: TRBJ2-7; D gene: TRBD2; V gene: TRBV5-1; CDR3 DNA: TGCGCCAGCAGCGCTGGGGAGGGGTCCTACGAGCAGTACTTC; CDR3 protein: CASSAGEGSYEQYF
clone size: -; J gene: TRBJ1-6; D gene: -; V gene: TRBV3-1/TRBV3-2; CDR3 DNA: TGTGCCAGCAGCCAACGGGGGGTCGATTCACCCCTCCACTTT; CDR3 protein: CASSQRGVDSPLHF
clone size: once; J gene: TRBJ2-3; D gene: TRBD2; V gene: TRBV13; CDR3 DNA: TGTGCCAGCAGCTCCCTAGCGGGAGATACGCAGTATTTT; CDR3 protein: CASSSLAGDTQYF